This T cell receptor beta chain is drawn from a study of T cell responses to AZD1222 COVID-19 vaccine. The study's findings and limits: Clonal diversity may have been underestimated, and the donors were mostly white British, with more females than males.

This clone was seen more than once but under ten times. Its target is not known. Germline values: CDR1 MNHNY, CDR2 SVGAGI (reference sequence). This CDR3 region has 16 residues. Trimming removed 6 bases from V and 10 bases from J; junction bases left unmatched: 11. Data came from immunoSEQ multiplex PCR; TCRdb stores just in-frame clones and leaves some out. The repertoire consists of about 130,000 clones, with 85% to 90% occurring once and the leading ten covering approximately 20%. The input for sequencing was peripheral blood, taken on day 0 of AZD1222 vaccination. The V and J genes are TRBV6-6 and TRBJ1-6; 11 bases fit TRBD1. The source is an adult in good health. The CDR3 bases are TGTGCCAGCAGGGGGACAGGGGGATTTATCGGGTCACCCCTCCACTTT. Translating gives CASRGTGGFIGSPLHF.